The TCR beta chain under discussion was sequenced for a study of blood T cell repertoires in COVID-19. At the level of the study: COVID-19 samples, acute and convalescent, were from the United States, Italy and Spain. Sources were T cells, B-cell-depleted T cells, or PBMCs; the material itself was cDNA or gDNA.

V shed 0 bases, J shed 2 bases, and the junction held 12 bases outside the gene matches. From germline, CDR1 is ENHRY and CDR2 SYGVKD. This CDR3 is 18 amino acids long. Under the authors' procedure: Estimation of nucleated cell counts was performed using reference gene primer amplification. Measured with immunoSEQ multiplex PCR; TCRdb has only the in-frame clones, and not every one. That table supplies the V and J calls and clone size; D and trimming were determined from the DNA. The table has about 81,000 clones, around 90% seen once; the top ten hold around 5%. This chain uses TRBV10-3 with TRBJ2-5, with TRBD1 matching over 7 bases. Source material: peripheral blood. The clonotype comes from a woman older than 75 with acute or convalescent COVID-19. CDR3 region: CAISESIVLTGRQETQYF. CDR3 bases: TGTGCCATCAGTGAGTCAATTGTTTTGACAGGGCGACAAGAGACCCAGTACTTC.